A single sample gave rise to the 12 T cell receptor beta chains below, sequenced in a study of T cells after yellow fever vaccination. TCRdb re-analysed the 5' RACE reads in MiXCR, keeping a single row per CDR3 protein. The data contain under 150,000 distinct CDR3 sequences, around 7.7% of them seen just once; the ten biggest clones take up roughly 0.77%. Material: CD4+ T cells sorted from PBMCs, obtained 5 days after the yellow fever booster vaccination. These receptors all stem from a man aged 30-40 years who received the YFV17D yellow fever vaccine.

In its sample, this clonotype was seen many times. The chain employs TRBV19 and TRBJ2-1; either TRBD1 or TRBD2 may fit D (7 bases each). Germline V gives CDR1 LNHDA, CDR2 SQIVND (reference sequence). Trimming left V 10 bases short and J 0 bases short, with 16 bases between. This CDR3 contains 15 residues. The CDR3 nucleotides read TGTGCCACCAGGGGGGGAGGGCTCTCCTACAATGAGCAGTTCTTC. This translates into CATRGGGLSYNEQFF.

This clonotype was counted many times. The chain joins TRBV5-6 to TRBJ2-4, with D tentatively TRBD1 or TRBD2 (5 bases each). CDR3 size: 12 residues. Germline V lookup: CDR1 SGHDT, CDR2 YYEEEE. The ends were cut back, 7 bases at V and 6 bases at J, with 11 bases in the middle. CDR3: CASGGQGNIQYF. The CDR3 region has the DNA TGTGCCAGCGGGGGTCAGGGAAACATTCAGTACTTC.

This clonotype was seen repeatedly, ten times or more. The chain uses TRBV2 and TRBJ1-3; D gene unclear. CDR1 is SNHLY, CDR2 FYNNEI, per germline. The ends were cut back, 8 bases at V and 9 bases at J, with 14 bases in the middle. This CDR3 has 12 residues. The CDR3 loop reads CASSGGVFTIYF. The CDR3 nucleotides read TGTGCCAGCTCGGGCGGGGTCTTCACCATATATTTT.

The sample holds many counts of this clonotype. The chain carries TRBV20-1 and TRBJ2-7; unclear D gene. The CDR3 sequence is 12 residues long. Trimming removed 5 bases from V and 6 bases from J, with 14 bases in between. The germline V gene has CDR1 DFQATT and CDR2 SNEGSKA (reference sequence). As DNA, the CDR3 is TGCAGTGCTCGTGCCATTAACCCCGAGCAGTACTTC. Its protein product is CSARAINPEQYF.

The table lists this clonotype with many counts. This chain links TRBV6-1 with TRBJ2-1; 12 bases are shared with TRBD2. Trimming cost V 4 bases and J 7 bases; bases outside gene matches: 23. The length of the CDR3 is 21 residues. CDR1 and CDR2 from the germline V gene are MNHNS and SASEGT. The DNA of the CDR3 is TGTGCCAGCAGTGCGCCACAACTCGGGTCTAGCGGGAGGGTCTCGGGAAATGAGCAGTTCTTC. Amino acids: CASSAPQLGSSGRVSGNEQFF.

This clonotype was counted ten times or more. The CDR3 sequence: CASSLISGETQYF. CDR3 sequence (DNA): TGTGCCAGCAGCTTGATTAGCGGGGAGACCCAGTACTTC. The chain couples TRBV5-6 to TRBJ2-5; 7 bases match TRBD2. Trimming at V came to 1 base and at J to 5 bases, leaving 2 bases not matched to a gene. The CDR3 length is 13 residues. Germline V gene lookup returns CDR1 SGHDT and CDR2 YYEEEE.

This clonotype was detected many times. The rearrangement uses TRBV6-5 and TRBJ2-7, with TRBD2 matching 10 bases. The CDR3 is 14 residues long. V shed 6 bases and J 2 bases; nucleotides not matched to a gene: 4. The germline V gene has CDR1 MNHEY and CDR2 SVGAGI. CDR3 amino acids: CASSKTSGAYEQYF. CDR3 in DNA: TGTGCCAGCAGCAAAACTAGCGGGGCCTACGAGCAGTACTTC.

This clonotype was found many times. J is TRBJ1-1 and V is TRBV12-3 or TRBV12-4; D not certain. The CDR3 runs to 11 residues. The V end was cut by 5 bases, the J end by 7 bases, with 8 bases between. CDR3 loop: CASSKRGEAFF. The CDR3 bases are TGTGCCAGCAGTAAACGGGGTGAAGCTTTCTTT.

This clonotype was recorded many times. The V call is TRBV12-3 or TRBV12-4, the J call TRBJ2-7; 9 positions agree with TRBD1. The junction had 4 bases not matched to a gene; V was cut back by 6 bases and J by 4 bases. The CDR3 extends over 13 amino acids. CDR3 sequence: CASRQGARYEQYF. Written as DNA, the CDR3 is TGTGCCAGCAGACAGGGGGCGCGGTACGAGCAGTACTTC.

This clonotype was picked up many times. This chain connects TRBV19 to TRBJ2-7, with TRBD2 matching 12 bases. Trimming at V came to 5 bases and at J to 2 bases, leaving 4 bases not matched to a gene. CDR1 and CDR2 (germline): LNHDA, SQIVND (reference sequence). This CDR3 contains 15 residues. CDR3: CASSRLAGETYEQYF. In DNA, the CDR3 is TGTGCCAGTAGTCGACTAGCGGGAGAGACCTACGAGCAGTACTTC.

In its sample, this clonotype was seen a few times. The V call is TRBV14, the J call TRBJ2-2; no firm D call. The CDR3 runs to 15 residues. Trimming cost V 1 base and J 1 base, with 7 bases left between them. Germline CDR1 and CDR2: SGHDN and FVKESK. CDR3 in amino acids: CASSQATKNTGELFF. The CDR3 coding sequence is TGTGCCAGCAGCCAAGCTACCAAGAACACCGGGGAGCTGTTTTTT.

Only a few counts were recorded for this clonotype. Here the CDR3 reads CASSPGRSKLQPQHF. The CDR3 region has the DNA TGTGCCAGCAGCCCCGGACGGAGCAAGCTCCAGCCCCAGCATTTT. The gene calls are TRBV6-2 or TRBV6-3 and TRBJ1-5; D uncertain. The CDR3 extends over 15 amino acids. V lost 6 bases, J lost 7 bases, and 19 bases lay in between. Germline CDR1 MNHEY, CDR2 SVGEGT.